The sequence of this T cell receptor beta chain was determined in a study of memory CD4+ T cells and cytomegalovirus serostatus. About the research overall: Healthy Belgian adult donors included several CMV-positive and 20 to 30 CMV-negative people.

Study-wide points: About two fifths of the roughly 150 known CMV-associated TCRbeta sequences appeared in CD4+ memory. Suggested: most of the CMV-linked TCR signature lies in CD4+ memory cells. Median bootstrapped AUC for CMV status was about 0.96 originally, about 0.9 US-trained.

The table came from immunoSEQ multiplex PCR; TCRdb's copy has only in-frame clones and leaves some out. The table includes roughly 86,000 clones, about 80% detected once. The sort gate was single viable CD3+CD4+CD8-CD45RO+ cells for memory CD4+ T cells. This CDR3 has 16 residues. CDR1 and CDR2 (germline): ENHRY, SYGVKD. V lost 0 bases, J lost 3 bases, and 15 bases lay in between. Concerning this clone itself: Its antigen is undetermined.

Input material: memory CD4+ T cells from blood. This chain connects TRBV10-3 to TRBJ2-7, with a tentative D call TRBD2 (5 bases). This clonotype originated in an adult in good health and CMV-seropositive. Written as DNA, the CDR3 is TGTGCCATCAGTGAGTCTGGGATACTCGGGAACTACGAGCAGTACTTC. It yields the protein CAISESGILGNYEQYF.